Presented here are 10 T cell receptor beta chains from one specimen sequenced in a study of blood T cell repertoires in COVID-19. Here immunoSEQ multiplex PCR was the method, and the copy in TCRdb shows in-frame clones only, minus some. This table holds roughly 200,000 clones, approximately 86% found once. Sequenced sample: peripheral blood. These receptor sequences come from a man aged 40-49 years with active or convalescent COVID-19.

The V gene is TRBV6-5, the J gene TRBJ1-2, with 7 bases that match TRBD1. The V segment lost 0 bases and the J segment 8 bases; nucleotides outside the gene matches: 3. This CDR3 contains 13 residues. In germline, CDR1 is MNHEY, CDR2 SVGAGI. The CDR3: CASSYSGGGGYTF. Written as DNA, the CDR3 is TGTGCCAGCAGTTACTCAGGAGGGGGCGGCTACACCTTC.

The J gene is TRBJ1-1, the V gene TRBV2; D remains unclear. Germline CDR1 is SNHLY and CDR2 is FYNNEI. The CDR3 contains 13 residues. Trimming shortened V by 8 bases and J by 3 bases, and 13 bases separated the two germline ends. Written as DNA, the CDR3 is TGTGCCAGCCTGTGGGAGGGCGACACTGAAGCTTTCTTT. This sequence encodes CASLWEGDTEAFF.

A few counts support this clone. The V call is TRBV4-2, the J call TRBJ2-3, with 9 bases identical to TRBD2. Trimming at V came to 4 bases and at J to 2 bases, leaving 4 bases not matched to a gene. The germline CDR1 and CDR2 sequences are LGHNA and YNFKEQ. This CDR3 has 15 residues. CDR3 protein: CASSPASGDTDTQYF. CDR3 sequence (DNA): TGTGCCAGCAGCCCGGCTAGCGGGGACACAGATACGCAGTATTTT.

This clone was seen a few times. The J gene is TRBJ1-6, the V gene TRBV19; D call uncertain. The length of the CDR3 is 13 residues. Germline V gene sequence: CDR1 LNHDA, CDR2 SQIVND (reference sequence). Trimming removed 8 bases at V and 0 bases at J, with 5 bases between. CDR3 sequence (DNA): TGTGCCAGTTGCAGCTCCTATAATTCACCCCTCCACTTT. The encoded protein is CASCSSYNSPLHF.

This chain joins TRBV3-1 (or the pseudogene TRBV3-2) and TRBJ1-2, with D possibly matching TRBD1 (6 bases). The CDR3 spans 15 residues. Germline V gives CDR1 LGHDT, CDR2 YNNKEL (reference sequence). V shed 0 bases and J shed 4 bases, with 12 bases lying between them. The CDR3 nucleotides are TGTGCCAGCAGCCAAGAAGACAGGCCGATCTATGGCTACACCTTC. Amino acid sequence: CASSQEDRPIYGYTF.

A note on this clone: The sample contains more than one DNA sequence encoding this CDR3. This sequence joins TRBV7-9 and TRBJ2-7, with D perhaps TRBD1 (5 bases). There are 14 residues in the CDR3. Trimming cost V 3 bases and J 0 bases, with 9 bases left between them. Germline V gene lookup returns CDR1 SEHNR and CDR2 FQNEAQ (reference sequence). CDR3 DNA sequence: TGTGCCAGCAGCTTGAGTCAGGGCTCCTACGAGCAGTACTTC. Translating gives CASSLSQGSYEQYF.

This clone was observed a few times. The chain employs TRBV7-9 and TRBJ1-5, with TRBD1 identical over 7 bases. Looked up from germline, CDR1 is SEHNR and CDR2 is FQNEAQ (reference sequence). The CDR3 sequence is 13 residues long. Losses at the gene ends were 7 bases for V and 3 bases for J; bases not matched to a gene: 3. The CDR3 nucleotides read TGTGCCAGCACCGGACAGGACAATCAGCCCCAGCATTTT. Residues: CASTGQDNQPQHF. Based on the CDR3 plus reference TRBV7-9 and TRBJ1-5, the full variable domain is DTGVSQNPRHKITKRGQNVTFRCDPISEHNRLYWYRQTLGQGPEFLTYFQNEAQLEKSRLLSDRFSAERPKGSFSTLEIQRTEQGDSAMYLCASTGQDNQPQHFGDGTRLSIL.

The chain carries TRBV27 and TRBJ1-4, with D unresolved. The CDR3 covers 16 residues. Trimming cost V 7 bases and J 6 bases, with 21 bases left between them. In germline, CDR1 is MNHEY, CDR2 SMNVEV (reference sequence). As DNA, the CDR3 is TGTGCCAGCACCGAGACCGGGCCCCACGGGGATGAAAAACTGTTTTTT. It codes for CASTETGPHGDEKLFF. The entire variable domain, with the rest obtained from reference TRBV27 and TRBJ1-4, is as follows: EAQVTQNPRYLITVTGKKLTVTCSQNMNHEYMSWYRQDPGLGLRQIYYSMNVEVTDKGDVPEGYKVSRKEKRNFPLILESPSPNQTSLYFCASTETGPHGDEKLFFGSGTQLSVL.

The J gene is TRBJ2-1, the V gene TRBV10-2; the match to TRBD1 covers 7 bases. V was clipped by 4 bases and J by 12 bases; unmatched bases: 18. Germline-derived CDR1 and CDR2 are WSHSY and SAAADI. The CDR3 is 16 residues long. CDR3 sequence reads: CASSGLQGKSTMGQFF. The CDR3 region has the DNA TGCGCCAGCAGTGGACTACAGGGGAAGAGTACAATGGGGCAGTTCTTC.

The chain has TRBV24-1 and TRBJ1-1; 12 bases are a match to TRBD1. The length of the CDR3 is 13 residues. Trimming at V came to 8 bases and at J to 6 bases, leaving 3 bases not matched to a gene. CDR1 KGHDR and CDR2 SFDVKD come from the germline V gene. The CDR3 DNA reads as TGTGCCACCAAGGGACAGGGGGCTGCTGAAGCTTTCTTT. This gives the protein CATKGQGAAEAFF.